This T cell receptor beta chain emerged from a study of tumor and adjacent non-tumor tissue in lung cancer. Study-wide context: The cohort had 12 adenocarcinoma, 2 squamous cell and 1 small cell patients. Findings of the study overall: Compared with tumor, normal lung showed significantly lower TCR diversity. Patients with more diverse tumor TCRs had worse survival.

RNA was extracted from bulk tissue without any cell sorting. This clonotype was counted ten times or more. Its cognate antigen is unknown. Mismatch with germline at one junction end may stem from a read error. The CDR3 runs 14 residues. The germline CDR1 and CDR2 sequences are SGHAT and FQNNGV. Three rounds of nested PCR, following a modified ARM-PCR protocol, produced the TCRbeta library. TCRdb recomputed calls from the multiplex PCR reads with MiXCR, one row per CDR3 protein. Here the sample spans fewer than 120,000 distinct CDR3 sequences, nearly 85% being singletons. The rearrangement uses TRBV11-2 and TRBJ2-2, with D possibly being TRBD1 (6 bases). The sample comprised lung tumor tissue. The origin of this receptor is a man in his 70s with non-small cell lung cancer. Here the CDR3 reads CTSSLDSQSGELFF. As DNA, the CDR3 is TGTACCAGTAGTCTGGACAGTCAGTCCGGGGAGCTGTTTTTT.